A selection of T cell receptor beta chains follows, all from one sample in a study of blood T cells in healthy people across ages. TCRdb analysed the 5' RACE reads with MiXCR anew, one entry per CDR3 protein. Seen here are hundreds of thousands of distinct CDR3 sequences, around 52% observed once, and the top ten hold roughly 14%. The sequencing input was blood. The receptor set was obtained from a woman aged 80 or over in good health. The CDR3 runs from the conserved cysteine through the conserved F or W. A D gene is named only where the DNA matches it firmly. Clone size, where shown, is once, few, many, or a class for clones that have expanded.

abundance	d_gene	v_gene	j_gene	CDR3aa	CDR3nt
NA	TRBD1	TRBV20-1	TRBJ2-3	CSARDARQGCTDTQYF	TGCAGTGCTAGAGATGCGAGACAGGGGTGCACAGATACGCAGTATTTT
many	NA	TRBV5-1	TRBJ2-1	CASSTTADEQFF	TGCGCCAGCAGCACGACAGCCGATGAGCAGTTCTTC
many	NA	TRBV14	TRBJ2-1	CASSHSFEQFF	TGTGCCAGCAGCCACTCTTTTGAGCAGTTCTTC
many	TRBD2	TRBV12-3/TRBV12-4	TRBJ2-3	CASSSRTSGGADTQYF	TGTGCCAGCAGTTCGCGGACTAGCGGGGGGGCGGATACGCAGTATTTT
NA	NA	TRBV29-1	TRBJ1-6	CSARTHRDSPLHF	TGCAGCGCCCGGACCCACAGGGATTCACCCCTCCACTTT
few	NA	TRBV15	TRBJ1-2	CATSRDHQSATF	TGTGCCACCAGCAGAGATCACCAATCGGCCACCTTC
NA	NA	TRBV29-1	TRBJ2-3	CSVDSAPRADTQYF	TGCAGCGTTGATTCGGCCCCCCGGGCAGATACGCAGTATTTT
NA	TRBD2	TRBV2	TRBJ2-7	CASGGLASYNEQYF	TGTGCCAGCGGGGGACTAGCCTCCTACAATGAGCAGTACTTC
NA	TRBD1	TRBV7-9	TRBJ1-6	CASSLDREGSYNSPLHF	TGTGCCAGCAGCCTCGACAGGGAGGGCTCCTATAATTCACCCCTCCACTTT
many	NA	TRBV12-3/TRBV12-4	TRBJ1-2	CASSFYGNYGYTF	TGTGCCAGCAGTTTCTACGGAAACTATGGCTACACCTTC
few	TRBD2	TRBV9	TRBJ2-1	CASSVGLAGDSYNEQFF	TGTGCCAGCAGCGTAGGACTAGCGGGAGACTCCTACAATGAGCAGTTCTTC
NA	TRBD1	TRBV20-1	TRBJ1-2	CSASRAGGLYGYTF	TGCAGTGCTAGTCGGGCAGGGGGCCTCTATGGCTACACCTTC
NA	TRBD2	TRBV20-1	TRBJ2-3	CSASSFRGVTDTQYF	TGCAGTGCTAGTTCCTTCCGGGGGGTGACAGATACGCAGTATTTT
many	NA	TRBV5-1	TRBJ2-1	CASSLMGGITLDEQFF	TGCGCCAGCAGCTTGATGGGAGGCATAACTCTAGATGAGCAGTTCTTC
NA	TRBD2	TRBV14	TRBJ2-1	CASENSGSNYNEQFF	TGTGCCAGCGAAAATAGCGGGAGTAATTACAATGAGCAGTTCTTC
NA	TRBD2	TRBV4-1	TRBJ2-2	CASSQERATSGGANTGELFF	TGCGCCAGCAGCCAAGAGAGGGCGACTAGCGGGGGGGCGAACACCGGGGAGCTGTTTTTT
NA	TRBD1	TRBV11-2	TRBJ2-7	CASSTPPGQGISYEQYF	TGTGCCAGCAGCACACCCCCGGGACAGGGCATCTCCTACGAGCAGTACTTC
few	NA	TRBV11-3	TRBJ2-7	CASSLEASVEQYF	TGTGCCAGCAGCTTAGAAGCTAGCGTCGAGCAGTACTTC
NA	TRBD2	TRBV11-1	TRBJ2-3	CASSLGREWIADTQYF	TGTGCCAGCAGCTTGGGGCGGGAGTGGATCGCAGATACGCAGTATTTT
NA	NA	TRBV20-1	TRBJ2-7	CSSTPGNGYEQYF	TGCAGTTCAACCCCGGGGAACGGCTACGAGCAGTACTTC
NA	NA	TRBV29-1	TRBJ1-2	CSVDSYGYTF	TGCAGCGTGGACTCATATGGCTACACCTTC
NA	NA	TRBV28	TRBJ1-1	CASSSAPGAFF	TGTGCCAGCAGTTCGGCCCCGGGAGCTTTCTTT
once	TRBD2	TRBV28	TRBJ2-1	CASSSRLAGSNNEQFF	TGTGCCAGCAGTTCCCGACTAGCGGGTTCCAACAATGAGCAGTTCTTC
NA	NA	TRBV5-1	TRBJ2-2	CASSLGGRTGELFF	TGCGCCAGCAGCTTGGGGGGGCGTACCGGGGAGCTGTTTTTT
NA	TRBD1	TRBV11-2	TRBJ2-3	CTSSLEGTGGADTQYF	TGTACCAGCAGCTTAGAGGGGACAGGGGGCGCAGATACGCAGTATTTT
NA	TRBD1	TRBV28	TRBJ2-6	CASSPWTGGPGANVLTF	TGTGCCAGCAGTCCGTGGACAGGGGGACCTGGGGCCAACGTCCTGACTTTC
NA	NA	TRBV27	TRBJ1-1	CASRKHQITNTEAFF	TGTGCCAGCAGAAAACACCAGATCACGAACACTGAAGCTTTCTTT
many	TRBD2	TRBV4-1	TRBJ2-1	CASSQDDRLAGVGNEQFF	TGCGCCAGCAGCCAAGACGACCGACTAGCGGGAGTGGGCAATGAGCAGTTCTTC
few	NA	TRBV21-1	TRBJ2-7	CASSAGRFDTPFYEQYF	TGTGCCAGCAGCGCGGGTAGGTTCGACACACCATTCTACGAGCAGTACTTC
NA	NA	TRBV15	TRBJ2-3	CATSSVGLGTTDTQYF	TGTGCCACCAGCAGTGTGGGGTTGGGGACCACAGATACGCAGTATTTT
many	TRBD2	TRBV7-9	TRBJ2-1	CAVTRSGLAGKNEQFF	TGTGCCGTAACCAGATCGGGACTAGCGGGAAAAAATGAGCAGTTCTTC
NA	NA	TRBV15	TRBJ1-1	CATSRDGLDRAFF	TGTGCCACCAGCAGAGATGGCTTAGACAGGGCTTTCTTT
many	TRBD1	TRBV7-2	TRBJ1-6	CASSQDRENSPLHF	TGTGCCAGCAGCCAGGACAGGGAAAATTCACCCCTCCACTTT
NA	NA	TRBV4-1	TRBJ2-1	CASSQDPSTYNEQFF	TGCGCCAGCAGCCAAGATCCTAGTACCTACAATGAGCAGTTCTTC
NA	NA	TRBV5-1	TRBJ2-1	CASSLAENYNEQFF	TGCGCCAGCAGCTTGGCGGAGAACTACAATGAGCAGTTCTTC
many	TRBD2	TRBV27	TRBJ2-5	CASSLFSAGGLETQYF	TGTGCCAGCAGTTTATTTTCGGCGGGAGGCCTTGAGACCCAGTACTTC
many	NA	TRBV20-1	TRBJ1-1	CSAMLLMNTEAFF	TGCAGTGCTATGCTCTTAATGAACACTGAAGCTTTCTTT
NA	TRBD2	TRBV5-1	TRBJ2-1	CASTSAGEPYNEQFF	TGCGCCAGCACCTCAGCGGGAGAACCTTATAATGAGCAGTTCTTC
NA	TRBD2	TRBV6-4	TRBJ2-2	CASSLLAGATGELFF	TGTGCCAGCAGCTTACTAGCGGGGGCCACCGGGGAGCTGTTTTTT
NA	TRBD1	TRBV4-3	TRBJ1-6	CASSLNRQGGRSLLHF	TGCGCCAGCAGCCTGAATCGACAAGGGGGCAGGTCACTCCTCCACTTT
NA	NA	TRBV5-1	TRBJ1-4	CASRRQQKSTNEELFF	TGCGCCAGCAGACGACAGCAAAAATCAACTAATGAAGAACTGTTTTTT
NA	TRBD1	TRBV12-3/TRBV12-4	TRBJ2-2	CASKTPDRRNTGELFF	TGTGCCAGCAAGACCCCGGACAGGAGGAACACCGGGGAGCTGTTTTTT
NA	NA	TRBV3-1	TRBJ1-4	CASSQKGPRGLFF	TGTGCCAGCAGCCAAAAGGGCCCGAGGGGACTGTTTTTT
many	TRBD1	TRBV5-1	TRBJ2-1	CASSYGDRDSNEQFF	TGCGCCAGCAGCTACGGGGACAGGGATTCCAATGAGCAGTTCTTC
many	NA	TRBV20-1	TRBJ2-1	CSARDLVAGAARGEQFF	TGCAGTGCTAGAGATCTGGTTGCGGGGGCCGCGCGCGGTGAGCAGTTCTTC
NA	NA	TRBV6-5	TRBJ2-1	CASRLVRGEQFF	TGTGCCAGCAGACTCGTCCGCGGTGAGCAGTTCTTC
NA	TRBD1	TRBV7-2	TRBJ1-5	CASSPGTGLGQPQHF	TGTGCCAGCAGCCCCGGGACAGGACTAGGTCAGCCCCAGCATTTT
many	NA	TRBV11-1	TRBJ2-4	CASSPPGREDIQYF	TGTGCCAGCAGCCCACCGGGCAGGGAAGACATTCAGTACTTC
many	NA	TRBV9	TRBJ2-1	CASSPSGSLDNEQFF	TGTGCCAGCAGCCCCTCTGGCAGTCTAGATAATGAGCAGTTCTTC
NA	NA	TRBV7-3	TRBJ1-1	CASSSKGVEEAFF	TGTGCCAGCAGCTCCAAAGGTGTGGAGGAAGCTTTCTTT
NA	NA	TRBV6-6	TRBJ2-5	CASSTQGQAYNEQYF	TGTGCCAGCAGCACTCAGGGTCAGGCCTACAATGAGCAGTACTTC
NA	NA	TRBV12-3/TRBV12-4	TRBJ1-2	CASSLEHRNYGYTF	TGTGCCAGCAGTTTAGAGCACCGCAACTATGGCTACACCTTC
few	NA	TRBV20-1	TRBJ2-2	CSARDRREGDTGELFF	TGCAGTGCTAGAGATCGGAGGGAGGGGGACACCGGGGAGCTGTTTTTT
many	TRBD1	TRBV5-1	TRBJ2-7	CASSLRQGADEQYF	TGCGCCAGCAGCTTGAGACAGGGGGCAGACGAGCAGTACTTC